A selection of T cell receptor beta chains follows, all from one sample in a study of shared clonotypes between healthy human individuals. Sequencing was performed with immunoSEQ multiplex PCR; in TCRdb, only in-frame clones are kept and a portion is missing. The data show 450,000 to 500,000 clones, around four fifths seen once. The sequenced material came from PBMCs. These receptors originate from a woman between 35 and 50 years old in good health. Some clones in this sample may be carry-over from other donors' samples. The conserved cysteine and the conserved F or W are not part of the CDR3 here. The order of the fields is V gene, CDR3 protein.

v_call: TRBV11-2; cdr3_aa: ASSFDRWIYEQY
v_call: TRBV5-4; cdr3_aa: ASSPGQGDMAQY
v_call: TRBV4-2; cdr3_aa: ASSQAQGLAGGPGTDTQY
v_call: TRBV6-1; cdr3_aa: ASSPTSGSPDTQY
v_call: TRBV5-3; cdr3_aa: ARSLVTDYEQY
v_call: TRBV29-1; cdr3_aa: SVSLVRLPYEQY
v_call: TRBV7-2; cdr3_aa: ASSPGRAYEQY
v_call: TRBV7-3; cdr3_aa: ASSSGGGPNEQF
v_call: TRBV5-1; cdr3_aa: ASSFDSTYEQY
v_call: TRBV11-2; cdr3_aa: ASSSSGTSGIHEQF
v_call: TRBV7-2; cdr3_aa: ASSTSQTSGTDTQY
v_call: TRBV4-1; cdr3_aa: ASSRNRGPKNIQY
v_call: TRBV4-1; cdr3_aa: ASSQVATGNTIY
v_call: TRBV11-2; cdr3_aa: ASSLLGTSGGNTDTQY
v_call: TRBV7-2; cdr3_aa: ASSRTSGNRNEQF
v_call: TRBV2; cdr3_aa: ASSRQAFQPQH
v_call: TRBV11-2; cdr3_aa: ASSLDPTGVRGNTIY
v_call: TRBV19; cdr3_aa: ASRLRGSNQPQH
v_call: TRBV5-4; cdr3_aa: ASLGKRENTGELF
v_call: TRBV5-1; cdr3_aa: ASSLVTGSRYEQY
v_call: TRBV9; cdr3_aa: ASSVAPVASFSYNEQF
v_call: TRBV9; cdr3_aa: ASSTTTTPLGELF
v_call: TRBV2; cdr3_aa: ASSDWEEAF
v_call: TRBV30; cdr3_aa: AWSVRGSNQPQH